This entry features one TCR beta chain sequence. Its antigen remains unknown. The data were produced by immunoSEQ multiplex PCR, yet TCRdb's version contains in-frame clones alone and is incomplete. The table shows some 140,000 clones, with roughly 90% occurring only once. The data stem from a study of T cell responses to AZD1222 COVID-19 vaccine. Study background: Pooled together were second doses at about 4 or about 12 weeks. Notes on the study in general: The repertoires were collected only after the peak T cell response. A mostly white British donor set with more females was recruited, and clonal diversity was possibly underestimated. Among vaccine-associated CD4 TCRs, coverage spanned spike, with dominance at 160-218 and 743-854.

With 0 bases removed from V and 2 bases from J, the gap between germline ends came to 11 bases. The CDR3 covers 15 residues. Per the germline V gene, CDR1 is SGHRS and CDR2 is YFSETQ. The origin of this receptor is an adult in good health. This chain joins TRBV5-1 and TRBJ2-5; D call uncertain. The material was peripheral blood, obtained on day 0 of AZD1222 vaccination. The CDR3 loop reads CASSLAAAAQETQYF. CDR3 DNA sequence: TGCGCCAGCAGCTTGGCCGCGGCGGCACAAGAGACCCAGTACTTC.